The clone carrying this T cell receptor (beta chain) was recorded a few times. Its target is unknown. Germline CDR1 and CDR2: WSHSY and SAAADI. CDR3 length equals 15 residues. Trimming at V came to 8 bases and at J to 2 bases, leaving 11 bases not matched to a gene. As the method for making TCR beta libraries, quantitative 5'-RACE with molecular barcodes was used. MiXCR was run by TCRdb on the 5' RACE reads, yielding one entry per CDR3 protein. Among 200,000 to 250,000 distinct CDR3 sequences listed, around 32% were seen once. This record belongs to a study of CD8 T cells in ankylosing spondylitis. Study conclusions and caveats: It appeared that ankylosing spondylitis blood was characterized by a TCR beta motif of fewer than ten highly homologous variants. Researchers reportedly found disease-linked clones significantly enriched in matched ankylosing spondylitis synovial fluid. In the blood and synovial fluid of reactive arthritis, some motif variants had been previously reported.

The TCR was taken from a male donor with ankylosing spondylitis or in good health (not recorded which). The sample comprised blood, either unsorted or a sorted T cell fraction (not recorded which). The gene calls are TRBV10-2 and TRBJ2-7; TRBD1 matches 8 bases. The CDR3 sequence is CASRTSTGVTYEQYF. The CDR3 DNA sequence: TGCGCCAGCCGGACCTCGACAGGGGTAACCTACGAGCAGTACTTC.